One sample yielded the 8 T cell receptor beta chains listed below, sequenced in a study of blood T cell repertoires in COVID-19. Libraries were prepared by immunoSEQ multiplex PCR; TCRdb keeps only in-frame clonotypes and omits some of them. The sample records approximately 170,000 clones, about 85% being singletons. The material sequenced was peripheral blood. Receptor source: a man aged 70 or older who had recovered from COVID-19.

The chain employs TRBV5-1 and TRBJ1-6; TRBD1 matches 8 bases. With 3 bases clipped from V and 11 bases from J, the junction kept 10 bases outside the gene matches. This CDR3 is built from 15 residues. From germline, CDR1 is SGHRS and CDR2 YFSETQ. CDR3 sequence reads: CASSSQGDSRAPLHF. CDR3 nucleotide sequence: TGCGCCAGCAGCTCACAGGGGGACAGTCGGGCACCCCTCCACTTT.

The gene calls are TRBV2 and TRBJ2-7; 12 bases are shared with TRBD2. Germline trimming cut 2 bases from V and 5 bases from J; bases unmatched to any gene: 4. CDR1 and CDR2 from the germline V gene are SNHLY and FYNNEI. This CDR3 is built from 15 residues. This chain's CDR3 is CASSETSGRTHEQYF. The CDR3 coding sequence is TGTGCCAGCAGTGAAACTAGCGGGAGGACCCACGAGCAGTACTTC.

This clone came up a few times. The chain employs TRBV29-1 and TRBJ2-2; no clear D gene. The V gene's germline CDR1 is SQVTM and CDR2 ANQGSEA. V was trimmed by 4 bases and J by 6 bases, leaving 9 bases between them. The CDR3 spans 12 residues. CDR3 DNA sequence: TGCAGCGTTGCCCGCTACTCCGGGGAGCTGTTTTTT. It encodes CSVARYSGELFF.

The chain joins TRBV19 to TRBJ1-1; D gene uncertain. The length of the CDR3 is 14 residues. With 4 bases removed from V and 3 bases from J, the gap between germline ends came to 12 bases. Germline CDR1 LNHDA, CDR2 SQIVND (reference sequence). The CDR3 here is CASSSRRVYTEAFF. The CDR3 coding sequence is TGTGCCAGTAGTAGCAGGCGCGTCTACACTGAAGCTTTCTTT.

The rearrangement uses TRBV5-4 and TRBJ2-1; 7 bases align to TRBD2. From germline, CDR1 is SGHNT and CDR2 YYREEE (reference sequence). This CDR3 has 14 amino acids. The J segment lost 7 bases and the V segment lost 4 bases, leaving 8 bases of the junction unmatched. CDR3 residues: CASSIWTSLNEQFF. In nucleotides, the CDR3 is TGTGCCAGCAGCATTTGGACTAGTCTTAATGAGCAGTTCTTC. Supplemented by reference TRBV5-4 and TRBJ2-1, the full variable domain reads ETGVTQSPTHLIKTRGQQVTLRCSSQSGHNTVSWYQQALGQGPQFIFQYYREEENGRGNFPPRFSGLQFPNYSSELNVNALELDDSALYLCASSIWTSLNEQFFGPGTRLTVL.

The rearrangement uses TRBV27 and TRBJ2-1; the D gene is possibly TRBD2 (6 bases). Germline V gives CDR1 MNHEY, CDR2 SMNVEV (reference sequence). This CDR3 spans 14 amino acids. Trimming shortened V by 8 bases and J by 0 bases, and 11 bases separated the two germline ends. The CDR3 DNA sequence: TGTGCCAGCGGCCGGGAGAGCTCCTACAATGAGCAGTTCTTC. Protein sequence: CASGRESSYNEQFF.

This chain joins TRBV11-3 and TRBJ2-1; 14 positions match TRBD2. With V trimmed by 6 bases and J by 8 bases, 6 bases remained unmatched. The V gene's germline CDR1 is SGHNT and CDR2 YENEEA. The CDR3 contains 15 residues. The DNA for the CDR3 is TGTGCCAGCAGTCCGGGACTAGCGGGAGTAGATGAGCAGTTCTTC. Translating it yields CASSPGLAGVDEQFF.

The chain uses TRBV3-1 (or the pseudogene TRBV3-2) and TRBJ2-2, with a weak D call TRBD1 (5 bases). Germline CDR1 is LGHDT and CDR2 is YNNKEL (reference sequence). Trimming removed 2 bases at V and 4 bases at J, with 8 bases between. The CDR3 is 14 residues long. The CDR3 coding sequence is TGTGCCAGCAGCCAACAAGGGGCCACCGGGGAGCTGTTTTTT. Translation gives CASSQQGATGELFF.